This T cell receptor beta chain came from a study of shared clonotypes between healthy human individuals. Note on this clone: What it recognizes is unknown.

Cells designated naive CD8 were CD45RO-negative and were positively selected for CCR7, with terminally differentiated effector memory CD45RA+ cells excluded. The germline gives CDR1 GTSNPN, CDR2 SVGIG (reference sequence). Trimming took off 4 bases at V and 1 base at J, with 8 bases between the two ends. The CDR3 is made up of 13 amino acids. The authors' processing: As immunoSEQ supplied junction-only sequences (without quality scores), filtering differed. Profiling relied on immunoSEQ multiplex PCR, and the TCRdb table lists in-frame clones only, not all of them. Clone size and the V and J calls come from that table; the DNA yielded D and trimming. In the table there are just over 2,000,000 clones, about 94% of which are singletons. Study-level findings and limits: Some naive CD4 clonotypes, around 4.7%, turned up in common across four donors. Richness estimates generally favored naive over memory subsets.

This sequence was found in a man aged 18 to 30 in good health. The sequenced sample consisted of naive CD8+ T cells sorted from blood. This rearrangement joins TRBV30 to TRBJ1-3; D unclear. The CDR3 here is CAWISVSGNTIYF. CDR3 in DNA: TGTGCCTGGATCTCGGTATCTGGAAACACCATATATTTT.